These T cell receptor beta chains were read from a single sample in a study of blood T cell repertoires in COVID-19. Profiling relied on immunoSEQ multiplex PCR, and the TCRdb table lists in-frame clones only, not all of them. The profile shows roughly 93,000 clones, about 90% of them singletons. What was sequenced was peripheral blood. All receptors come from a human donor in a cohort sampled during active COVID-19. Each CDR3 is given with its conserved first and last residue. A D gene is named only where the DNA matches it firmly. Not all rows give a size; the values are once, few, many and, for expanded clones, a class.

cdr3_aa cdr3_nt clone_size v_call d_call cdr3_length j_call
CASSPLAGRNNEQFF TGTGCCAGCAGCCCACTAGCGGGCCGTAACAATGAGCAGTTCTTC . TRBV2 TRBD2 15 TRBJ2-1
CASSFRTSGGQETQYF TGTGCCAGCAGCTTCAGGACTAGCGGAGGGCAAGAGACCCAGTACTTC . TRBV7-2 TRBD2 16 TRBJ2-5
CASSIPGHPSSGNTIYF TGTGCCAGTAGTATTCCGGGACACCCGAGCTCTGGAAACACCATATATTTT . TRBV19 . 17 TRBJ1-3
CASSFGPSGGSEYTF TGTGCCAGCAGCTTCGGGCCCTCAGGGGGATCGGAGTACACCTTC . TRBV7-9 TRBD1 15 TRBJ1-2
CASSLGEGQPRPGEQFF TGTGCCAGCAGCTTAGGTGAAGGACAGCCCAGGCCCGGGGAGCAGTTCTTC . TRBV7-2 . 17 TRBJ2-1
CASSSGQYEQYF TGTGCCAGCAGTTCCGGACAGTACGAGCAGTACTTC once TRBV28 . 12 TRBJ2-7
CASSQERVASTEAFF TGTGCCAGCAGCCAAGAACGTGTCGCGAGCACTGAAGCTTTCTTT . TRBV14 . 15 TRBJ1-1
CASSFRRGVAGELFF TGTGCCAGCAGCTTCCGACGGGGGGTCGCCGGGGAGTTGTTTTTT . TRBV5-8 TRBD2 15 TRBJ2-2
CASSSTGGAWGYTF TGTGCCAGCAGTTCCACAGGGGGAGCATGGGGCTACACCTTC . TRBV27 TRBD1 14 TRBJ1-2
CASSLWASPNQPQHF TGTGCCAGCAGCTTGTGGGCCAGTCCAAATCAGCCCCAGCATTTT . TRBV5-6 . 15 TRBJ1-5
CASSDRQGPETQYF TGTGCCAGCAGTGATCGCCAGGGTCCAGAGACCCAGTACTTC . TRBV25-1 . 14 TRBJ2-5
CASSSPGGSGTYNEQFF TGTGCCAGCAGCTCCCCCGGGGGTAGCGGAACTTACAATGAGCAGTTCTTC once TRBV7-2 . 17 TRBJ2-1
CASSLREGTGELFF TGCGCCAGCAGCCTCAGGGAGGGCACCGGGGAGCTGTTTTTT . TRBV5-1 TRBD2 14 TRBJ2-2
CASSYSPSGRADTQYF TGTGCCAGCAGTTACTCGCCCAGCGGGAGGGCAGATACGCAGTATTTT . TRBV6-5 TRBD2 16 TRBJ2-3
CASSPTGTSGYYEQYF TGTGCCAGCAGCCCTACCGGGACTAGCGGTTACTACGAGCAGTACTTC . TRBV7-9 TRBD2 16 TRBJ2-7
CASSPRTHRGSDEQFF TGTGCCAGCAGCCCTCGGACTCACCGGGGGAGTGATGAGCAGTTCTTC once TRBV9 . 16 TRBJ2-1
CASSLGERDTQYF TGTGCCAGCAGCTTAGGAGAGAGAGATACGCAGTATTTT . TRBV7-2 . 13 TRBJ2-3
CASHPTGGDQETQYF TGTGCCAGCCACCCGACGGGAGGGGACCAAGAGACCCAGTACTTC . TRBV7-9 TRBD2 15 TRBJ2-5
CASSVRDNYEQYF TGTGCCAGTAGTGTACGGGACAACTACGAGCAGTACTTC . TRBV19 . 13 TRBJ2-7
CASSFNREAFF TGTGCCAGCAGTTTTAACAGGGAAGCTTTCTTT . TRBV12-3/TRBV12-4 . 11 TRBJ1-1
CASRGWGLAGGNTGELFF TGTGCCAGCAGGGGCTGGGGACTAGCGGGAGGGAACACCGGGGAGCTGTTTTTT once TRBV27 TRBD2 18 TRBJ2-2
CASSRGMGGENTEAFF TGTGCCAGTAGTCGGGGGATGGGAGGGGAGAACACTGAAGCTTTCTTT . TRBV19 . 16 TRBJ1-1